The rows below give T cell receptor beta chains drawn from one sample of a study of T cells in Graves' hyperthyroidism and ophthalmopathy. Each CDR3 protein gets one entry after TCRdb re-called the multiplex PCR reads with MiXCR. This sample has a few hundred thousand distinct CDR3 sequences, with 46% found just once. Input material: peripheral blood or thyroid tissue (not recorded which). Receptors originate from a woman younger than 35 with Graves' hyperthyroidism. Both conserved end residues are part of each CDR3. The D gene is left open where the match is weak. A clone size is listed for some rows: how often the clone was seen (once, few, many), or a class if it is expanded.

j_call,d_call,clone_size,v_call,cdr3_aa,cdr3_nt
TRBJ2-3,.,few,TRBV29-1,CSVAVRRATDTQYF,TGCAGCGTTGCGGTAAGGAGGGCCACAGATACGCAGTATTTT
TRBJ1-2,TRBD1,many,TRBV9,CASSARTGGGENYGYTF,TGTGCCAGCAGCGCCAGGACAGGGGGTGGAGAAAACTATGGCTACACCTTC
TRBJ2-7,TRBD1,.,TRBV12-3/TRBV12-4,CASSFRLGTGTDEQYF,TGTGCCAGCAGTTTTCGATTGGGGACAGGGACCGACGAGCAGTACTTC
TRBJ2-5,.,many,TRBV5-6,CASSLTGGPETQYF,TGTGCCAGCAGCTTGACAGGCGGCCCAGAGACCCAGTACTTC
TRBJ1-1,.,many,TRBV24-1,CATSDLVRGQEAFF,TGTGCCACCAGTGATTTGGTCCGGGGACAAGAAGCTTTCTTT
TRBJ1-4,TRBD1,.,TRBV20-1,CSARTGGGEKLFF,TGCAGTGCTCGGACAGGGGGCGGTGAAAAACTGTTTTTT
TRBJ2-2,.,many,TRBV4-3,CASSLLPLHTGELFF,TGCGCCAGCAGCCTTCTCCCATTACACACCGGGGAGCTGTTTTTT
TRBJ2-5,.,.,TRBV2,CASSSGEGWETQYF,TGTGCCAGCAGTTCCGGAGAAGGTTGGGAGACCCAGTACTTC
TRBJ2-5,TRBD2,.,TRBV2,CASSGGTSGTQETQYF,TGTGCCAGCAGTGGCGGGACTAGCGGCACCCAAGAGACCCAGTACTTC
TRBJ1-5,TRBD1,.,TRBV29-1,CSVKDRGNGNQSQHF,TGCAGCGTGAAGGACAGGGGAAATGGCAATCAGTCCCAGCATTTT
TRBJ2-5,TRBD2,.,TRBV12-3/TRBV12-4,CASSHTGRETQYF,TGTGCCAGCAGTCATACCGGGAGGGAGACCCAGTACTTC
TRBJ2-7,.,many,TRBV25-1,CASSERDYEQYF,TGTGCCAGCAGTGAACGGGACTACGAGCAGTACTTC
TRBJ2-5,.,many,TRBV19,CASSMRRETQYF,TGTGCCAGTAGTATGCGGCGGGAGACCCAGTACTTC
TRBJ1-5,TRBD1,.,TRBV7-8,CASSFGQGPSNQPQHF,TGTGCCAGCAGCTTCGGACAGGGGCCGAGCAATCAGCCCCAGCATTTT
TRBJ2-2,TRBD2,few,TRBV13,CASSLERTSGSNTGELFF,TGTGCCAGCAGCTTAGAAAGGACTAGCGGGTCGAACACCGGGGAGCTGTTTTTT
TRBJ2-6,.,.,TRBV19,CASSKTETGGANVLTF,TGTGCCAGTAGTAAAACAGAAACCGGGGGGGCCAACGTCCTGACTTTC
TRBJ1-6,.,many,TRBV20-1,CSARAGDSPLHF,TGCAGTGCTAGGGCAGGGGACTCACCCCTCCACTTT
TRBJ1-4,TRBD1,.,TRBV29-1,CSVRQGEKLFF,TGCAGCGTCCGACAGGGTGAAAAACTGTTTTTT
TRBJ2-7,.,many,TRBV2,CASSESLGVAAYEQYF,TGTGCCAGCAGTGAAAGCTTGGGTGTAGCGGCCTACGAGCAGTACTTC
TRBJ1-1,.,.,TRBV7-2,CASSPSEGMNTEAFF,TGTGCCAGCAGCCCCTCGGAGGGCATGAACACTGAGGCTTTCTTT
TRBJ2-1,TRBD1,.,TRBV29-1,CSSWTGGYNEQFF,TGCAGCTCCTGGACAGGGGGCTACAATGAGCAGTTCTTC
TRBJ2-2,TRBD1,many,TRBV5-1,CASSSSQTGKSPGNTGELFF,TGCGCCAGCAGCTCTTCCCAGACAGGGAAGTCACCTGGGAACACCGGGGAGCTGTTTTTT
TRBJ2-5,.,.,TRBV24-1,CASRQAFQETQYF,TGTGCTAGCCGGCAGGCCTTCCAAGAGACCCAGTACTTC
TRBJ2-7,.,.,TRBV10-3,CAISEGIGTVSYEQYF,TGTGCCATCAGTGAAGGCATAGGGACGGTCTCCTACGAGCAGTACTTC
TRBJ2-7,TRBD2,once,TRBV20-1,CSARGASGRAYEQYF,TGCAGTGCTAGAGGGGCTAGCGGGAGGGCTTATGAGCAGTACTTC
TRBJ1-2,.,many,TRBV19,CASSISRENYGYTF,TGTGCCAGTAGTATCTCGAGGGAGAACTATGGCTACACCTTC
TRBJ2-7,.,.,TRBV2,CASKGGAKEQYF,TGTGCCAGCAAGGGGGGGGCAAAGGAGCAGTACTTC
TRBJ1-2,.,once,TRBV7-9,CASSPLDRYYGYTF,TGTGCCAGCAGCCCCCTCGACAGATACTATGGCTACACCTTC
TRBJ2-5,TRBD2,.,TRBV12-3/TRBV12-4,CASRPGLAGRYGETQYF,TGTGCCAGCAGACCGGGACTAGCGGGCCGGTATGGAGAGACCCAGTACTTC
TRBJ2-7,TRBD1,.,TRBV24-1,CATSESGQGYEQYF,TGTGCCACCAGTGAGTCGGGACAGGGGTACGAGCAGTACTTC
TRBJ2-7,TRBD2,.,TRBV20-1,CSASVLAGAGGPYEQYF,TGCAGTGCTAGTGTGCTAGCGGGGGCGGGAGGGCCCTACGAGCAGTACTTC
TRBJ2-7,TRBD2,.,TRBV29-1,CSVEAQREGGNEQYF,TGCAGCGTTGAAGCCCAGCGGGAGGGAGGGAATGAGCAGTACTTC
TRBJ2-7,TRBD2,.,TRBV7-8,CASSLLAGSGEQYF,TGTGCCAGCAGCTTGTTAGCGGGTTCGGGGGAGCAGTACTTC
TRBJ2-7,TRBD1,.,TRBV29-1,CSVVGRQGSYEQYF,TGTAGCGTTGTAGGGAGACAGGGTTCCTACGAGCAGTACTTC
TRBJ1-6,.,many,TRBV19,CASSLGTKSSPLHF,TGTGCCAGTAGTCTAGGGACCAAAAGTTCACCCCTCCACTTT
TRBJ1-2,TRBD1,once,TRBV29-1,CSVEWDRGTPYGYTF,TGCAGCGTTGAGTGGGACAGGGGGACGCCCTATGGCTACACCTTC
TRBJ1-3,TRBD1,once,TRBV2,CASRAGTGDSGNTIYF,TGTGCCAGCAGGGCCGGGACAGGGGACTCTGGAAACACCATATATTTT
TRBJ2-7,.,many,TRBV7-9,CASSLRGGGTGSYEQYF,TGTGCCAGCAGCTTACGGGGTGGAGGGACGGGAAGTTACGAGCAGTACTTC
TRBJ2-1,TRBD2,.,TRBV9,CASSVSSGSGHEQFF,TGTGCCAGCAGCGTAAGTAGCGGGAGTGGGCATGAGCAGTTCTTC
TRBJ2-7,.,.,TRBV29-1,CSLEETSRYEQYF,TGCAGCTTGGAGGAGACGAGTCGCTACGAGCAGTACTTC
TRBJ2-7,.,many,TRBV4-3,CASSQDDEGYEQYF,TGCGCCAGCAGCCAAGATGACGAGGGTTACGAGCAGTACTTC
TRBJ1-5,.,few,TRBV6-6,CAAEGNNQPQHF,TGTGCGGCTGAGGGGAACAATCAGCCCCAGCATTTT
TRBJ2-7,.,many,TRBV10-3,CAISAADGYEQYF,TGTGCCATCAGTGCGGCGGACGGCTACGAGCAGTACTTC
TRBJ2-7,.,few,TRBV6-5,CASSSLKGLDEQYF,TGTGCCAGCAGTTCCCTCAAAGGTTTGGACGAGCAGTACTTC
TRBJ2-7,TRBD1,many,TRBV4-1,CASSQPERQGEQYF,TGCGCCAGCAGCCAACCGGAACGACAGGGCGAGCAGTACTTC
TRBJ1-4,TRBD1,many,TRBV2,CASRRIGTGFEKLFF,TGTGCCAGCAGGCGAATCGGGACAGGATTTGAAAAACTGTTTTTT
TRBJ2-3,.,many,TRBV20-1,CSARDLRDATDTQYF,TGCAGTGCTAGAGATCTGCGGGACGCCACAGATACGCAGTATTTT
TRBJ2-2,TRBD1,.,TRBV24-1,CATSDPNDRGRMTNGELFF,TGTGCCACCAGTGATCCCAACGACAGGGGGAGAATGACGAACGGGGAGCTGTTTTTT